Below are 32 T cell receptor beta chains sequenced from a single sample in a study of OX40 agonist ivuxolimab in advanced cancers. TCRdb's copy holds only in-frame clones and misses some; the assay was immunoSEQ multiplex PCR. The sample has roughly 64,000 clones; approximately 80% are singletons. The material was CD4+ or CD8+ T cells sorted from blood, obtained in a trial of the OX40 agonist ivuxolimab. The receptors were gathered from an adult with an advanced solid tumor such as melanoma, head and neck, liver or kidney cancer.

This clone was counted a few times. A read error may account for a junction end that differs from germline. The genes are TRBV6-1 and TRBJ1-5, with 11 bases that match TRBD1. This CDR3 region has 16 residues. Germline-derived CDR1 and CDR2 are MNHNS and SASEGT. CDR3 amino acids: CASTERTGGHHESQHF. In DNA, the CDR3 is TGTGCCAGCACTGAACGGACAGGGGGCCACCATGAATCCCAGCATTTT.

The CDR3 sequence is CASSQGLPGLVFF. Here the CDR3 DNA reads TGTGCCAGCAGCCAAGGACTACCCGGGTTGGTGTTTTTT. The chain carries TRBV14 and TRBJ2-2; D may be TRBD2 (5 bases). V lost 1 base to trimming and J lost 15 bases, with 15 bases between them. The CDR3 runs to 13 residues. Looked up from germline, CDR1 is SGHDN and CDR2 is FVKESK.

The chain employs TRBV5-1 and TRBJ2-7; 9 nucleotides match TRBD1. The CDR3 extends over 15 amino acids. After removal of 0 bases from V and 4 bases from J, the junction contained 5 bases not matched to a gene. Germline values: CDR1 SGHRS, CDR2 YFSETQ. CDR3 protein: CASSLAPGQGYEQYF. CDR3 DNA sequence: TGCGCCAGCAGCTTGGCCCCCGGACAGGGGTACGAGCAGTACTTC.

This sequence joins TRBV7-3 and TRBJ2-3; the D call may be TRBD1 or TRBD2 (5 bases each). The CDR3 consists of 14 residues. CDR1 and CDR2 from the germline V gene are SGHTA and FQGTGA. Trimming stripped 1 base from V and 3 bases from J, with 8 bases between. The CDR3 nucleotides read TGTGCCAGCAGCTTAAGGGACGGGACAGATACGCAGTATTTT. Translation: CASSLRDGTDTQYF.

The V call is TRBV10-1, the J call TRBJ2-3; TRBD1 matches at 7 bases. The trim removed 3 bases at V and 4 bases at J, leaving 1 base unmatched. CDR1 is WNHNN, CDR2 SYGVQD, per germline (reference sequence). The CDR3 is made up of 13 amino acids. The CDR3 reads CASSDRGSDTQYF. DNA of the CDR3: TGCGCCAGCAGTGACAGGGGGTCAGATACGCAGTATTTT.

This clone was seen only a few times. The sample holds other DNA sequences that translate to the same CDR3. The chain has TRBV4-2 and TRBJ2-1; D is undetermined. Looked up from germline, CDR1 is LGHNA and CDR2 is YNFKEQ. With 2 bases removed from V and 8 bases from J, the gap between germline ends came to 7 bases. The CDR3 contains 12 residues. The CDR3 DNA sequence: TGTGCCAGCAGCCAACTGAGCGATGAGCAGTTCTTC. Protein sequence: CASSQLSDEQFF.

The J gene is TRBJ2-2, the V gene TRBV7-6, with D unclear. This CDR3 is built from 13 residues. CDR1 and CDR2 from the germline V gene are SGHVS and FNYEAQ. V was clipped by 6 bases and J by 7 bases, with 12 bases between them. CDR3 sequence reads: CASRTGTVGELFF. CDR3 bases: TGTGCCAGCAGAACGGGCACGGTCGGGGAGCTGTTTTTT. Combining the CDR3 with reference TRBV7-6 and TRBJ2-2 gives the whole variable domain GAGVSQSPRYKVTKRGQDVALRCDPISGHVSLYWYRQALGQGPEFLTYFNYEAQQDKSGLPNDRFSAERPEGSISTLTIQRTEQRDSAMYRCASRTGTVGELFFGEGSRLTVL.

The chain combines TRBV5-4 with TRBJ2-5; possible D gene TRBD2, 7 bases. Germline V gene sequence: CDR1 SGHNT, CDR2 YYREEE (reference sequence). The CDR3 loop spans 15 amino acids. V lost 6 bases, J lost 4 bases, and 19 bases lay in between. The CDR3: CASNIVRGARETQYF. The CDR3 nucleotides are TGTGCCAGCAACATAGTCCGGGGGGCTCGAGAGACCCAGTACTTC. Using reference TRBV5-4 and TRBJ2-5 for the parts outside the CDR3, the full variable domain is ETGVTQSPTHLIKTRGQQVTLRCSSQSGHNTVSWYQQALGQGPQFIFQYYREEENGRGNFPPRFSGLQFPNYSSELNVNALELDDSALYLCASNIVRGARETQYFGPGTRLLVL.

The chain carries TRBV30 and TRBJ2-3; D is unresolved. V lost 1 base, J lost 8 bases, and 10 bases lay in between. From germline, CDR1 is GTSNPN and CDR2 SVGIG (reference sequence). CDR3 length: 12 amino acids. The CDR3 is CAWSEQRGTQYF. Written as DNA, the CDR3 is TGTGCCTGGAGTGAACAGCGTGGTACGCAGTATTTT. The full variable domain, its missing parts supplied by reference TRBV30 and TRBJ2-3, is SQTIHQWPATLVQPVGSPLSLECTVEGTSNPNLYWYRQAAGRGLQLLFYSVGIGQISSEVPQNLSASRPQDRQFILSSKKLLLSDSGFYLCAWSEQRGTQYFGPGTRLTVL.

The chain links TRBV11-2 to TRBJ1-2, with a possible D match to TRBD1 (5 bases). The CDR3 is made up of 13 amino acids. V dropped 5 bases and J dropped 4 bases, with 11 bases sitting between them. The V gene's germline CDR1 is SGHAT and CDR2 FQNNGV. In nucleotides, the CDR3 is TGTGCCAGCAGCGACGGGACCCTCTATGGCTACACCTTC. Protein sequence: CASSDGTLYGYTF.

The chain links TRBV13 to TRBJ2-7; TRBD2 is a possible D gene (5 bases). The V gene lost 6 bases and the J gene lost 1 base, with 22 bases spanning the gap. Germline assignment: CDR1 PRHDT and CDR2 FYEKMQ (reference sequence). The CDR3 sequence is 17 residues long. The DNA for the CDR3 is TGTGCCAGCAGTCCGGCTGGACTTGAGAATGTATCCTACGAGCAGTACTTC. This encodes CASSPAGLENVSYEQYF.

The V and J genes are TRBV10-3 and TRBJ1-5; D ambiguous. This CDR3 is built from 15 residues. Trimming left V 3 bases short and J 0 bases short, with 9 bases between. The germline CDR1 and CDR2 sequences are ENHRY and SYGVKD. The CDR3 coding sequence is TGTGCCATCAGTGAAGGGCAGGATAGCAATCAGCCCCAGCATTTT. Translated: CAISEGQDSNQPQHF.

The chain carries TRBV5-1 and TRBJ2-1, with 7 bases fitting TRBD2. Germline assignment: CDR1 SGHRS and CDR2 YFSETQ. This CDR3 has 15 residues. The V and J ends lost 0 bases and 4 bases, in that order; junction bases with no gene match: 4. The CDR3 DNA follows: TGCGCCAGCAGCTTGGGACTAGCAGATTACAATGAGCAGTTCTTC. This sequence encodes CASSLGLADYNEQFF.

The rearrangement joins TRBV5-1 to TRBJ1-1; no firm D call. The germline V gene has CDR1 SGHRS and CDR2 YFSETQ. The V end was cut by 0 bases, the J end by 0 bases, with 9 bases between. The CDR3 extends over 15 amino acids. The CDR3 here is CASSLGLVLNTEAFF. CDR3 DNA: TGCGCCAGCAGCTTGGGTCTGGTCCTGAACACTGAAGCTTTCTTT.

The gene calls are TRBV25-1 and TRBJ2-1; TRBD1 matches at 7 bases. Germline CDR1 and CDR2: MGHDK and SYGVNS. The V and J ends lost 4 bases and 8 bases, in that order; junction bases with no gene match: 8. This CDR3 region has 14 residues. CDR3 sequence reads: CASSANTGAHEQFF. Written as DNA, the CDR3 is TGTGCCAGCAGTGCGAATACAGGGGCCCATGAGCAGTTCTTC.

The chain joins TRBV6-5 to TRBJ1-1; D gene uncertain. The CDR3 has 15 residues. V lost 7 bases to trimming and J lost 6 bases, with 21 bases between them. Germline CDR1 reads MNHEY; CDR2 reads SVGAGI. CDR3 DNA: TGTGCCAGCAATCCCTACGCCTACGAGGCCCCTGAAGCTTTCTTT. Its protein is CASNPYAYEAPEAFF.

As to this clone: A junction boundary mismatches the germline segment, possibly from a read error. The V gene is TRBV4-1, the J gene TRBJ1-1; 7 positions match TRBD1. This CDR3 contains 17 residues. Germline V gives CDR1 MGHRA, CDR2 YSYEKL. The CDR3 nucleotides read TGCGCCAGCGGCCAAGGCCCGGGACAGACCATAAACACTGAAGCTTTCTTT. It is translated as CASGQGPGQTINTEAFF.

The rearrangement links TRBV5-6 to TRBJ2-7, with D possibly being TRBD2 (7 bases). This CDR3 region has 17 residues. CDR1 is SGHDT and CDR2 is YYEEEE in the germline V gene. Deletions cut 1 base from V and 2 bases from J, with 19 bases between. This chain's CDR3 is CASSLFGQRDGTYEQYF. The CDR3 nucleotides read TGTGCCAGCAGCTTGTTCGGACAGCGGGATGGAACCTACGAGCAGTACTTC.

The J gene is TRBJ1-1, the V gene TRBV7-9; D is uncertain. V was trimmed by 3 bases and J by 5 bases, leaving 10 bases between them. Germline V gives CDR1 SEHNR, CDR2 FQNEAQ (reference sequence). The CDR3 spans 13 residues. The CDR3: CASSFFQATEAFF. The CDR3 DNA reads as TGTGCCAGCAGCTTCTTCCAGGCAACTGAAGCTTTCTTT.

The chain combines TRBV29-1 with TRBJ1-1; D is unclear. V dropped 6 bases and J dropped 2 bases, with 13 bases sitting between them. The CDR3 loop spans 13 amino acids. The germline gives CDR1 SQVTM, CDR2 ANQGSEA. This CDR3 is CSVLAQVNTEAFF. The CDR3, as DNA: TGCAGCGTACTCGCTCAGGTTAACACTGAAGCTTTCTTT.

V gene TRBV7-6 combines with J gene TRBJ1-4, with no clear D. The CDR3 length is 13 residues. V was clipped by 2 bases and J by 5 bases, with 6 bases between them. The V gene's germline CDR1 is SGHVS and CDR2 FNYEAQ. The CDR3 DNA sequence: TGTGCCAGCAGCTTAAGCAGGAATGAAAAACTGTTTTTT. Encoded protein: CASSLSRNEKLFF.

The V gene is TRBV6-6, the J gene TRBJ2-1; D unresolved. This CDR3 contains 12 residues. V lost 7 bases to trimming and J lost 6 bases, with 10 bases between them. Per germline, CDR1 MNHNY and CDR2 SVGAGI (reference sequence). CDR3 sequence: CASTALTNEQFF. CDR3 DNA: TGTGCCAGCACGGCGCTTACCAATGAGCAGTTCTTC.

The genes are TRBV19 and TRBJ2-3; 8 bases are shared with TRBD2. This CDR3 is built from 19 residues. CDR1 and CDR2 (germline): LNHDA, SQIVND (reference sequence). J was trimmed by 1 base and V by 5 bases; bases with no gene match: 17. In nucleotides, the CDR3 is TGTGCCAGTAGTCGGTTTCTAGCCCAGGGACTAGACGGCACAGATACGCAGTATTTT. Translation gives CASSRFLAQGLDGTDTQYF.

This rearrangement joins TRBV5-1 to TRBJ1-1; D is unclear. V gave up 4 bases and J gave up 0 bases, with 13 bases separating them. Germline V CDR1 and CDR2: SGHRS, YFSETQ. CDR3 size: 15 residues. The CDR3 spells CASSPGRGMNTEAFF. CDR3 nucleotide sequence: TGCGCCAGCAGCCCTGGTCGGGGAATGAACACTGAAGCTTTCTTT.

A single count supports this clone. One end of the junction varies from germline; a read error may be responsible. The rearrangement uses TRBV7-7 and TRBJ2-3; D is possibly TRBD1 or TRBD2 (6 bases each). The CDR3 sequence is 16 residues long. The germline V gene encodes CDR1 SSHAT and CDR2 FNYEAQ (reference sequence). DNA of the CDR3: TGTGCTAGCAGCTTAGTCTCGGGGGCACCTCAAGATACGCAGTATTTT. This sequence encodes CASSLVSGAPQDTQYF.

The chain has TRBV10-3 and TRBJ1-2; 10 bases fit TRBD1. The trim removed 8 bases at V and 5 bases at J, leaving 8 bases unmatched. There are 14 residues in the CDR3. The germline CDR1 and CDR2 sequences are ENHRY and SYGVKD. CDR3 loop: CAIGGPGQGYGYTF. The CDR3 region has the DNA TGTGCCATCGGTGGACCGGGACAGGGGTATGGCTACACCTTC.

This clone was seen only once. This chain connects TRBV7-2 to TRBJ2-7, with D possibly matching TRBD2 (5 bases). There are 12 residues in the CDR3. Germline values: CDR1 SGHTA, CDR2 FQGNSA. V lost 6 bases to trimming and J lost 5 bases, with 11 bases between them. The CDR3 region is CASSSMEDEQYF. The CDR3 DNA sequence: TGTGCCAGCAGTTCCATGGAGGACGAGCAGTACTTC.

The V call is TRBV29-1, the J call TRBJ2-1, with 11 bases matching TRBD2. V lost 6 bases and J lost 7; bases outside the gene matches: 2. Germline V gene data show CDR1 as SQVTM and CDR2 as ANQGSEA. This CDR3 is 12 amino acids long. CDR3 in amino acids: CSVRLAGNEQFF. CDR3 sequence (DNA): TGCAGCGTGAGACTAGCGGGGAATGAGCAGTTCTTC.

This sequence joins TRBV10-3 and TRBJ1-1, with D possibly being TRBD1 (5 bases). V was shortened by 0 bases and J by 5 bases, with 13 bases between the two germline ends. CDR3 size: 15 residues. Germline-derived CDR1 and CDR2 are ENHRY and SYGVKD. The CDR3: CAISESTGGVTEAFF. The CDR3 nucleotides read TGTGCCATCAGTGAGTCGACGGGGGGGGTGACTGAAGCTTTCTTT.

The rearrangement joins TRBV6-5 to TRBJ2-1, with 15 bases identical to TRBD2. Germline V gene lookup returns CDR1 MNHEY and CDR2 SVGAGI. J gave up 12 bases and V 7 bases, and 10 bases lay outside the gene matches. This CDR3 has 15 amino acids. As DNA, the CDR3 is TGTGCCAGCAAGGGGACTAGCGGGGGGCCTGCCTGGCAGTTCTTC. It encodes CASKGTSGGPAWQFF.

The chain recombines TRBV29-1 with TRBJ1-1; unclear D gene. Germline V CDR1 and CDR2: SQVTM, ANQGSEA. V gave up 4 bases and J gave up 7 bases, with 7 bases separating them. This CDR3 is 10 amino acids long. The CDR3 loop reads CSVGDGEAFF. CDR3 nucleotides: TGCAGCGTTGGTGACGGTGAAGCTTTCTTT.

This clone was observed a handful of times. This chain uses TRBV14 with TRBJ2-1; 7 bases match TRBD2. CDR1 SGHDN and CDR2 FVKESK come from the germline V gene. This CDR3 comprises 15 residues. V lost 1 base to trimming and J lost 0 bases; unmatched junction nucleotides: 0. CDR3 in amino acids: CASSQGTSSYNEQFF. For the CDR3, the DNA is TGTGCCAGCAGCCAAGGGACTAGCTCCTACAATGAGCAGTTCTTC.